The T cell receptor beta chain under discussion was sequenced for a study of type 1 regulatory T cells. Whole-study context: T-allo10 is an in vitro-generated, Tr1-enriched CD4 T cell product specific for alloantigen.

TCRdb re-derived calls from the reads in MiXCR, one entry per CDR3 protein. This sample has 80,000 to 100,000 distinct CDR3 sequences, with 31% found just once. This CDR3 region has 15 residues. V was pared by 1 base and J by 9 bases, with 16 bases between. Germline CDR1 reads LNHDA; CDR2 reads SQIVND (reference sequence). This clonotype came up a few times. This sequence joins TRBV19 and TRBJ2-1; D might be TRBD1 (6 bases). The source material was CD4+ T cells, either the whole sample or a sorted fraction (not recorded which). This receptor was obtained from a human donor in good health. CDR3 sequence (DNA): TGTGCCAGTAGTATAGGTTCCACAGGGAACAGTGAGCAGTTCTTC. This gives the protein CASSIGSTGNSEQFF.